Below are 25 T cell receptor beta chains sequenced from a single sample in a study of shared clonotypes between healthy human individuals. This table comes from immunoSEQ multiplex PCR, and its TCRdb copy is limited to in-frame clones, with some not included. The sample contains around 500,000 clones, around 73% of which appear only once. Source material: PBMCs. The receptors were gathered from a woman between 40 and 55 years old in good health. Some clones in this sample may be carry-over from other donors' samples.

CDR3 sequence: CASSFGSRAGHAYEQYF. CDR3 nucleotides: TGCGCCAGCAGCTTTGGTTCCCGGGCAGGTCACGCCTACGAGCAGTACTTC. The genes are TRBV5-1 and TRBJ2-7, with no clear D. Trimming pared 2 bases from V and 2 bases from J, leaving 20 bases between. CDR3 size: 17 residues. CDR1 and CDR2 from the germline V gene are SGHRS and YFSETQ.

V usage is TRBV6-1 and J usage is TRBJ1-5; maybe TRBD1 (5 bases). Trimming removed 7 bases from V and 2 bases from J, with 12 bases in between. The germline V gene has CDR1 MNHNS and CDR2 SASEGT. The CDR3 has 14 amino acids. The CDR3, as DNA: TGTGCCAGCAACCTATGGGGGGGCAATCAGCCCCAGCATTTT. This codes for CASNLWGGNQPQHF.

The chain has TRBV11-2 and TRBJ1-1; D remains ambiguous. Between the trimmed V and J ends, which lost 2 bases and 4 bases, there was a span of 14 bases. The CDR3 is made up of 15 amino acids. Germline values: CDR1 SGHAT, CDR2 FQNNGV. The CDR3 here is CASSLKGSEVTEAFF. The DNA for the CDR3 is TGTGCCAGCAGCTTAAAAGGTTCGGAGGTCACTGAAGCTTTCTTT.

The chain has TRBV4-3 and TRBJ1-3, with D uncertain. This CDR3 is 17 amino acids long. V shed 4 bases and J shed 2 bases, with 18 bases lying between them. Germline V gives CDR1 LGHNA, CDR2 YSLEER. The CDR3 nucleotides are TGCGCCAGCAGCCTAGGCGTGACTCCTGCTCCTGGAAACACCATATATTTT. Its protein product is CASSLGVTPAPGNTIYF.

This clone showed up just once. This chain links TRBV11-3 with TRBJ2-2, with D perhaps TRBD2 (7 bases). V dropped 5 bases and J dropped 6 bases, with 16 bases sitting between them. The CDR3 totals 15 residues. In germline, CDR1 is SGHNT, CDR2 YENEEA. The CDR3 loop reads CASSPRGAWSGELFF. CDR3 coding DNA: TGTGCCAGCAGCCCCCGGGGGGCTTGGTCCGGGGAGCTGTTTTTT.

In DNA form, the CDR3 reads TGTGCCAGCAGCTTAACAGGCGGGAGGACAGGGGGTGGAAAACTGTTTTTT. It codes for CASSLTGGRTGGGKLFF. The gene calls are TRBV11-2 and TRBJ1-4, with 10 bases that match TRBD1. Per the germline V gene, CDR1 is SGHAT and CDR2 is FQNNGV. Trimming cost V 2 bases and J 10 bases; bases outside gene matches: 13. This CDR3 contains 17 residues.

CDR3 protein: CASSLKAGGLVDEQYF. DNA for the CDR3: TGCGCCAGCAGCCTAAAAGCGGGAGGGCTGGTCGACGAGCAGTACTTC. This chain joins TRBV4-1 and TRBJ2-7, with TRBD2 matching over 10 bases. The CDR3 runs 16 residues. Germline CDR1 reads MGHRA; CDR2 reads YSYEKL. With V trimmed by 4 bases and J by 5 bases, 11 bases remained unmatched.

The chain links TRBV5-8 to TRBJ1-1; possible D gene TRBD1, 6 bases. CDR1 is SGHTS, CDR2 YDEGEE, per germline. Between the trimmed V and J ends, which lost 2 bases and 0 bases, there was a span of 14 bases. The CDR3 totals 16 residues. In nucleotides, the CDR3 is TGTGCCAGCAGCTTAGGATTCGGGGGCGTGAACACTGAAGCTTTCTTT. Its translation is CASSLGFGGVNTEAFF.

In nucleotides, the CDR3 is TGTGCCAGCAGCTTAGACAGGGGGCACGGTGATGGCTACACCTTC. Protein: CASSLDRGHGDGYTF. The chain carries TRBV7-9 and TRBJ1-2; the match to TRBD1 covers 9 bases. Germline loops: CDR1 SEHNR, CDR2 FQNEAQ (reference sequence). The CDR3 totals 15 residues. Trimming removed 1 base from V and 6 bases from J; junction bases left unmatched: 6.

The chain links TRBV27 to TRBJ1-2; 8 bases line up with TRBD1. In germline, CDR1 is MNHEY, CDR2 SMNVEV (reference sequence). V was pared by 4 bases and J by 4 bases, with 5 bases of the junction left unmatched. CDR3 size: 14 residues. The CDR3 is CASSSWTGSYGYTF. In nucleotides, the CDR3 is TGTGCCAGCAGTTCATGGACAGGGAGCTATGGCTACACCTTC.

The CDR3 region has the DNA TGTGCCAGCAGCTTTTGGACTAGCGGGACCGAGCAGTACTTC. As protein: CASSFWTSGTEQYF. This chain connects TRBV7-9 to TRBJ2-7; 12 bases align to TRBD2. V was clipped by 3 bases and J by 6 bases; unmatched bases: 3. Per germline, CDR1 SEHNR and CDR2 FQNEAQ (reference sequence). The CDR3 runs 14 residues.

The CDR3 loop reads CASSFSGGAGNTIYF. The CDR3 nucleotides are TGTGCCAGCAGCTTTTCGGGGGGCGCTGGAAACACCATATATTTT. The V call is TRBV7-2, the J call TRBJ1-3; D might be TRBD1 (6 bases). V was clipped by 3 bases and J by 2 bases, with 11 bases between them. This CDR3 is 15 amino acids long. Germline V gene sequence: CDR1 SGHTA, CDR2 FQGNSA.

The J gene is TRBJ2-1, the V gene TRBV11-3; TRBD1 matches at 8 bases. This CDR3 is built from 15 residues. Trimming took 3 bases from V and 4 from J; bases not matched to a gene: 5. Germline V gene data show CDR1 as SGHNT and CDR2 as YENEEA. Written as DNA, the CDR3 is TGTGCCAGCAGCTTGGTGGGACAGGAATACAATGAGCAGTTCTTC. Residues: CASSLVGQEYNEQFF.

The CDR3 sequence: CASRTGTGPYEQYF. The CDR3 nucleotides are TGTGCCAGCAGAACCGGGACAGGCCCCTACGAGCAGTACTTC. The J gene is TRBJ2-7, the V gene TRBV28; 8 bases map to TRBD1. V trimming: 6 bases; J trimming: 2 bases; junction bases outside the gene matches: 6. The CDR3 totals 14 residues. Looked up from germline, CDR1 is MDHEN and CDR2 is SYDVKM.

The chain joins TRBV9 to TRBJ2-3, with TRBD2 as a possible D gene (5 bases). Germline V gene sequence: CDR1 SGDLS, CDR2 YYNGEE. The ends were cut back, 3 bases at V and 3 bases at J, with 11 bases in the middle. This CDR3 has 14 residues. The CDR3 loop is CASSDTTITDTQYF. The CDR3 DNA reads as TGTGCCAGCAGCGATACGACTATTACAGATACGCAGTATTTT.

This rearrangement joins TRBV11-2 to TRBJ2-7, with D unclear. The germline V and J ends were trimmed by 3 bases and 0 bases, with 12 bases remaining between them. Germline CDR1 is SGHAT and CDR2 is FQNNGV. The CDR3 extends over 15 amino acids. The CDR3 DNA reads TGTGCCAGCAGCTTTCCCGATTCCCGCTCCTACGAGCAGTACTTC. Residues: CASSFPDSRSYEQYF.

The V call is TRBV7-8, the J call TRBJ2-7; D might be TRBD2 (6 bases). Germline V lookup: CDR1 SGHVS, CDR2 FQNEAQ. The V end was cut by 1 base, the J end by 3 bases, with 19 bases between. The CDR3 has 17 amino acids. The CDR3 DNA sequence: TGTGCCAGCAGCTTAGTTCAAAATGGGCGGGGTGACTACGAGCAGTACTTC. Protein product: CASSLVQNGRGDYEQYF.

The chain is built from TRBV4-2 and TRBJ2-1; 7 nucleotides agree with TRBD2. CDR1 is LGHNA and CDR2 is YNFKEQ in the germline V gene. The CDR3 has 16 amino acids. V lost 3 bases and J lost 4; bases outside the gene matches: 9. The CDR3 is CASSHSGGGYYNEQFF. In nucleotides, the CDR3 is TGTGCCAGCAGCCACTCTGGCGGGGGTTATTACAATGAGCAGTTCTTC.

This clone was counted a few times. The DNA for the CDR3 is TGTGCCAGCAGCCAAGGGACAGGTACACTCGCTTTCTTT. Protein product: CASSQGTGTLAFF. This chain uses TRBV16 with TRBJ1-1; 8 nucleotides match TRBD1. CDR1 is KGHSY, CDR2 FQNENV, per germline. V lost 2 bases to trimming and J lost 11 bases; unmatched junction nucleotides: 7. The CDR3 sequence is 13 residues long.

V is TRBV9 and J is TRBJ2-5, with TRBD2 matching 8 bases. V was pared by 3 bases and J by 1 base, with 14 bases of the junction left unmatched. There are 18 residues in the CDR3. Germline V gives CDR1 SGDLS, CDR2 YYNGEE. CDR3 sequence: CASSDRSGRGGGQETQYF. DNA of the CDR3: TGTGCCAGCAGCGATCGGAGCGGGAGAGGGGGGGGCCAAGAGACCCAGTACTTC.

About this clone: A far larger clone is off by one base, so a read error is likely. The same CDR3 also results from other DNA sequences found in this sample. The chain uses TRBV7-9 and TRBJ2-7; D remains unclear. CDR1 SEHNR and CDR2 FQNEAQ come from the germline V gene (reference sequence). Trimming took off 6 bases at V and 1 base at J, with 4 bases between the two ends. This CDR3 comprises 11 residues. In DNA form, the CDR3 reads TGTGCCAGCAGTTTTTCCTACGAGCAGTACTTC. Amino acid sequence: CASSFSYEQYF.

The V gene is TRBV6-1, the J gene TRBJ2-7; D possibly corresponds to TRBD2 (6 bases). Trimming removed 6 bases at V and 3 bases at J, with 18 bases between. From germline, CDR1 is MNHNS and CDR2 SASEGT. There are 15 residues in the CDR3. This CDR3 reads CASRPLGWGDYEQYF. CDR3 sequence (DNA): TGTGCCAGCAGGCCCCTTGGCTGGGGGGACTACGAGCAGTACTTC.

In DNA, the CDR3 is TGTGCCAGCAGCCCCGGGACTAGCGGGTACGAGCAGTACTTC. It yields the protein CASSPGTSGYEQYF. This rearrangement joins TRBV9 to TRBJ2-5; 12 positions agree with TRBD2. Matching the DNA end better, TRBJ2-7 makes the J call doubtful. There are 14 residues in the CDR3. Per the germline V gene, CDR1 is SGDLS and CDR2 is YYNGEE.

The V and J genes are TRBV25-1 and TRBJ1-2, with 7 positions matching TRBD1. The V and J ends lost 1 base and 14 bases, in that order; junction bases with no gene match: 7. The CDR3 sequence is 12 residues long. Germline-derived CDR1 and CDR2 are MGHDK and SYGVNS. The CDR3 DNA follows: TGTGCCAGCAGTGAATTAACAGGGGCGAGTACCTTC. Amino acids: CASSELTGASTF.

This clone was picked up a small number of times. The J gene is TRBJ2-5, the V gene TRBV4-1; D possibly corresponds to TRBD2 (5 bases). The CDR3 loop spans 13 amino acids. Between the trimmed V and J ends, which lost 3 bases and 5 bases, there was a span of 10 bases. Germline loops: CDR1 MGHRA, CDR2 YSYEKL. The CDR3 sequence: CASSQWRRETQYF. The CDR3 bases are TGCGCCAGCAGCCAGTGGCGGAGGGAGACCCAGTACTTC.